One TCR beta chain is described in this entry. This entry is derived from a study of blood T cell repertoires in COVID-19. The overall study: Acute and convalescent COVID-19 specimens originated in the United States, Italy and Spain. Nucleic acid was either cDNA or gDNA, and it came from T cells, B-cell-depleted T cells, or PBMCs.

Germline V gene data show CDR1 as LNHDA and CDR2 as SQIVND (reference sequence). The germline V and J ends were trimmed by 6 bases and 5 bases, with 8 bases remaining between them. The CDR3 totals 12 residues. Authors' processing steps: Reference gene primer amplification in the assay estimated nucleated cell counts. Sequenced by immunoSEQ multiplex PCR; TCRdb stores in-frame clones only, minus some. Clonal size and the V and J genes are those of that table, whereas D and trimming came from the DNA. Here the sample spans under 300,000 clones, about 83% being singletons. The sequencing input was peripheral blood. V usage is TRBV19 and J usage is TRBJ2-1; no definite D call. This TCR was sampled from a man aged 25-45 years who had recovered from COVID-19. CDR3 loop: CASRERDNEQFF. Here the CDR3 DNA reads TGTGCCAGTAGGGAGCGAGACAATGAGCAGTTCTTC.